This passage covers 29 T cell receptor beta chains from one sample sequenced in a study of blood T cell repertoires in COVID-19 (dated by TCRdb to the early 2020s). Libraries came from the immunoSEQ multiplex PCR assay. TCRdb took this table from immuneACCESS and kept in-frame rearrangements with V and J called. Such tables lack part of the clones; where checked against another copy, unresolved V genes explain under half of the gap, and the rest is unexplained. In this sample the table shows about 270,000 clones, over 80% of which occur a single time. Together, the top ten hold over 3.5% of the sample. Sequenced: PBMCs or T cells enriched from blood (not recorded which). These receptors came from a woman younger than 45 with acute COVID-19.

The V gene is TRBV29-1, the J gene TRBJ2-7, with 7 bases identical to TRBD2. Germline V CDR1 and CDR2: SQVTM, ANQGSEA. The CDR3 is 13 amino acids. V lost 7 bases to trimming and J lost 2 bases; unmatched junction nucleotides: 8. The CDR3, as DNA: TGCAGCGCAAGGGCTAGCGGAACCTACGAGCAGTACTTC. This gives the protein CSARASGTYEQYF.

The chain employs TRBV4-1 and TRBJ2-7, with 7 bases that match TRBD2. Germline assignment: CDR1 MGHRA and CDR2 YSYEKL. Trimming removed 0 bases from V and 3 bases from J; junction bases left unmatched: 8. The CDR3 extends over 16 amino acids. The CDR3 region is CASSQEPSGLDYEQYF. The CDR3 bases are TGCGCCAGCAGCCAAGAGCCTAGCGGATTGGACTACGAGCAGTACTTC.

The J gene is TRBJ2-3, the V gene TRBV9; 13 nucleotides match TRBD2. V was clipped by 3 bases and J by 1 base; unmatched bases: 5. Germline CDR1 and CDR2: SGDLS and YYNGEE. The CDR3 runs 17 residues. CDR3 nucleotide sequence: TGTGCCAGCAGCGCACTAGCGGGAGGGCCGGGCACAGATACGCAGTATTTT. Translated, it gives CASSALAGGPGTDTQYF.

The CDR3 loop is CASSSPGTGDLYEQYF. Here the CDR3 DNA reads TGTGCCAGCAGCTCACCCGGGACAGGGGACCTCTACGAGCAGTACTTC. The chain uses TRBV7-9 and TRBJ2-7; 10 positions match TRBD1. Per the germline V gene, CDR1 is SEHNR and CDR2 is FQNEAQ (reference sequence). Losses at the gene ends were 4 bases for V and 3 bases for J; bases not matched to a gene: 9. The CDR3 has 16 residues.

V gene TRBV5-6 combines with J gene TRBJ2-5, with a weak D call TRBD2 (7 bases). Trimming stripped 1 base from V and 4 bases from J, with 14 bases between. There are 15 residues in the CDR3. Germline CDR1 and CDR2: SGHDT and YYEEEE. The CDR3 DNA reads TGTGCCAGCAGCTTGTGGGGAGGGGGGTTAGAGACCCAGTACTTC. Its translation: CASSLWGGGLETQYF. The full variable domain, with the rest looked up from reference TRBV5-6 and TRBJ2-5, is DAGVTQSPTHLIKTRGQQVTLRCSPKSGHDTVSWYQQALGQGPQFIFQYYEEEERQRGNFPDRFSGHQFPNYSSELNVNALLLGDSALYLCASSLWGGGLETQYFGPGTRLLVL.

The genes are TRBV29-1 and TRBJ2-7; TRBD1 might be the D (5 bases). CDR3 length equals 13 residues. Per germline, CDR1 SQVTM and CDR2 ANQGSEA. The CDR3 loop reads CSFSGPDTYEQYF. CDR3 coding DNA: TGCAGTTTTTCTGGCCCGGACACCTACGAGCAGTACTTC.

The V and J genes are TRBV13 and TRBJ2-3; D gene ambiguous. CDR3 length: 10 amino acids. Looked up from germline, CDR1 is PRHDT and CDR2 is FYEKMQ (reference sequence). V was pared by 5 bases and J by 5 bases, with 2 bases between. CDR3 DNA sequence: TGTGCCAGCAGCCAAGATACGCAGTATTTT. Residues: CASSQDTQYF.

This chain connects TRBV5-1 to TRBJ2-7, with D maybe TRBD1 (5 bases). Looked up from germline, CDR1 is SGHRS and CDR2 is YFSETQ. Trimming took off 0 bases at V and 5 bases at J, with 9 bases between the two ends. The CDR3 is made up of 13 amino acids. The CDR3 DNA is TGCGCCAGCAGCTTGGGAGACAGCAACGAGCAGTACTTC. It is translated as CASSLGDSNEQYF.

This chain connects TRBV7-3 to TRBJ2-3; possibly TRBD2 for D (6 bases). Germline V CDR1 and CDR2: SGHTA, FQGTGA. The CDR3 length is 14 residues. Trimming left V 5 bases short and J 6 bases short, with 15 bases between. The CDR3 sequence: CASSPGTQRDTQYF. DNA for the CDR3: TGTGCCAGCAGCCCCGGGACTCAGAGGGATACGCAGTATTTT.

The J gene is TRBJ1-4, the V gene TRBV25-1; D remains unclear. Germline CDR1 reads MGHDK; CDR2 reads SYGVNS. CDR3 length equals 12 residues. Trimming removed 0 bases from V and 9 bases from J, with 5 bases in between. The CDR3: CASSEYSQKLFF. Written as DNA, the CDR3 is TGTGCCAGCAGTGAATATAGTCAAAAACTGTTTTTT.

The chain is built from TRBV29-1 and TRBJ2-7; possibly TRBD1 for D (5 bases). Trimming shortened V by 7 bases and J by 3 bases, and 16 bases separated the two germline ends. There are 13 residues in the CDR3. The V gene's germline CDR1 is SQVTM and CDR2 ANQGSEA. The CDR3 here is CSAADSIFYEQYF. The CDR3 region has the DNA TGCAGCGCCGCCGACAGCATCTTCTACGAGCAGTACTTC.

The chain combines TRBV27 with TRBJ2-7; 7 bases agree with TRBD1. The V gene's germline CDR1 is MNHEY and CDR2 SMNVEV (reference sequence). The J segment lost 4 bases and the V segment lost 5 bases, leaving 8 bases of the junction unmatched. This CDR3 has 14 residues. CDR3 bases: TGTGCCAGCAGTAGGGACAGCGGAGTTTACGAGCAGTACTTC. Its protein is CASSRDSGVYEQYF.

The V gene is TRBV6-2 or TRBV6-3, the J gene TRBJ2-7; weak D call: TRBD1 (5 bases). The CDR3 contains 10 residues. The germline gives CDR1 MNHEY, CDR2 SVGEGT. Trimming removed 5 bases from V and 11 bases from J, with 10 bases in between. DNA for the CDR3: TGTGCCAGCAGTAAAAGGGGTAAGTACTTC. This codes for CASSKRGKYF.

V is TRBV7-9 and J is TRBJ2-3; the D gene is possibly TRBD2 (6 bases). V was clipped by 1 base and J by 2 bases, with 19 bases between them. CDR1 SEHNR and CDR2 FQNEAQ come from the germline V gene (reference sequence). The CDR3 length is 18 residues. CDR3: CASSLGRLGREDTDTQYF. CDR3 nucleotides: TGTGCCAGCAGCTTAGGTCGATTGGGCAGGGAGGACACAGATACGCAGTATTTT.

The rearrangement joins TRBV29-1 to TRBJ2-1; D unclear. V dropped 2 bases and J dropped 10 bases, with 9 bases sitting between them. The CDR3 length is 11 residues. CDR1 is SQVTM and CDR2 is ANQGSEA in the germline V gene. CDR3 sequence (DNA): TGCAGCGTTGAAACCTGGGCCGAGCAGTTCTTC. Translation: CSVETWAEQFF.

The J gene is TRBJ2-3, the V gene TRBV7-3, with D tentatively TRBD2 (5 bases). The germline CDR1 and CDR2 sequences are SGHTA and FQGTGA. V lost 0 bases and J lost 2, with 18 bases in between. CDR3 length: 18 residues. CDR3 sequence: CASSLTPQTITNTDTQYF. CDR3 coding DNA: TGTGCCAGCAGCTTAACGCCACAGACTATAACGAACACAGATACGCAGTATTTT. The full variable domain, completed using reference TRBV7-3 and TRBJ2-3, is GAGVSQTPSNKVTEKGKYVELRCDPISGHTALYWYRQSLGQGPEFLIYFQGTGAADDSGLPNDRFFAVRPEGSVSTLKIQRTERGDSAVYLCASSLTPQTITNTDTQYFGPGTRLTVL.

The genes are TRBV7-2 and TRBJ2-1; tentative D call: TRBD1 (7 bases). The CDR3 runs 15 residues. CDR1 is SGHTA and CDR2 is FQGNSA in the germline V gene. Trimming removed 5 bases at V and 3 bases at J, with 14 bases between. Written as DNA, the CDR3 is TGTGCCAGCAGCCCCCAGGGGGGAGGCTACAATGAGCAGTTCTTC. This gives the protein CASSPQGGGYNEQFF. The variable domain in full, with the rest retrieved from reference TRBV7-2 and TRBJ2-1, is GAGVSQSPSNKVTEKGKDVELRCDPISGHTALYWYRQSLGQGLEFLIYFQGNSAPDKSGLPSDRFSAERTGGSVSTLTIQRTQQEDSAVYLCASSPQGGGYNEQFFGPGTRLTVL.

This chain connects TRBV6-5 to TRBJ2-1; TRBD2 matches at 12 bases. After removal of 6 bases from V and 7 bases from J, the junction contained 4 bases not matched to a gene. This CDR3 region has 14 residues. Germline CDR1 and CDR2: MNHEY and SVGAGI. The CDR3 loop is CASSGLAGRNEQFF. For the CDR3, the DNA is TGTGCCAGCAGCGGACTAGCGGGACGGAATGAGCAGTTCTTC.

The chain is built from TRBV18 and TRBJ1-2; 7 bases match TRBD1. Germline-derived CDR1 and CDR2 are KGHSH and LQKENI. The V gene end was trimmed by 3 bases and the J gene end by 8 bases; junction bases not matched to a gene: 6. The CDR3 runs to 13 residues. The CDR3 sequence: CASSPQGESGYTF. The CDR3 coding sequence is TGTGCCAGCTCACCCCAGGGGGAGAGCGGCTACACCTTC.

The rearrangement links TRBV19 to TRBJ2-1; 7 bases fit TRBD1. Germline trimming cut 0 bases from V and 2 bases from J; bases unmatched to any gene: 1. The CDR3 has 15 amino acids. In germline, CDR1 is LNHDA, CDR2 SQIVND (reference sequence). This CDR3 reads CASSIDGTAYNEQFF. In DNA, the CDR3 is TGTGCCAGTAGTATAGATGGGACAGCCTACAATGAGCAGTTCTTC.

This rearrangement joins TRBV6-5 to TRBJ1-5; TRBD1 is a possible D gene (5 bases). This CDR3 comprises 14 residues. Germline lookup yields CDR1 MNHEY and CDR2 SVGAGI. Trimming removed 5 bases from V and 0 bases from J, with 8 bases in between. CDR3: CASSPTASNQPQHF. The CDR3 DNA reads TGTGCCAGCAGTCCGACAGCTAGCAATCAGCCCCAGCATTTT.

This chain joins TRBV13 and TRBJ2-3; TRBD2 agrees at 7 bases. The V and J ends lost 5 bases and 1 base, in that order; junction bases with no gene match: 3. From germline, CDR1 is PRHDT and CDR2 FYEKMQ (reference sequence). This CDR3 comprises 14 residues. Written as DNA, the CDR3 is TGTGCCAGCAGCCGCGGGGGACGCACAGATACGCAGTATTTT. Protein: CASSRGGRTDTQYF.

This clone came up a few times. This rearrangement joins TRBV7-9 to TRBJ2-7; 7 bases are shared with TRBD1. The V and J ends lost 1 base and 0 bases, in that order; junction bases with no gene match: 6. The CDR3 runs to 16 residues. Germline lookup yields CDR1 SEHNR and CDR2 FQNEAQ (reference sequence). In DNA form, the CDR3 reads TGTGCCAGCAGCTTAGTCGGACAGGAGAGCTCCTACGAGCAGTACTTC. Protein product: CASSLVGQESSYEQYF.

This chain links TRBV9 with TRBJ2-7; maybe TRBD2 (5 bases). The CDR3 has 13 residues. Trimming took off 3 bases at V and 5 bases at J, with 12 bases between the two ends. Germline V CDR1 and CDR2: SGDLS, YYNGEE. CDR3 in amino acids: CASSARGNHEQYF. CDR3 DNA sequence: TGTGCCAGCAGCGCTCGGGGAAACCACGAGCAGTACTTC.

This chain joins TRBV29-1 and TRBJ2-7; D is perhaps TRBD1 (5 bases). Germline V gene sequence: CDR1 SQVTM, CDR2 ANQGSEA. V lost 4 bases, J lost 1 base, and 8 bases lay in between. There are 12 residues in the CDR3. The DNA of the CDR3 is TGCAGCGTTGGCAGGGATTCCTACGAGCAGTACTTC. Its translation: CSVGRDSYEQYF.

The rearrangement joins TRBV4-3 to TRBJ2-7; TRBD1 aligns across 8 bases. The CDR3 length is 16 residues. The germline CDR1 and CDR2 sequences are LGHNA and YSLEER. The V segment lost 4 bases and the J segment 2 bases; nucleotides outside the gene matches: 10. The CDR3 DNA sequence: TGCGCCAGCAGCCCTATCCAGGGGACAGGAACCTACGAGCAGTACTTC. Translating it yields CASSPIQGTGTYEQYF.

This chain links TRBV30 with TRBJ2-1; 7 nucleotides agree with TRBD2. Per germline, CDR1 GTSNPN and CDR2 SVGIG (reference sequence). The CDR3 runs 14 residues. The ends lost 4 bases at V and 0 bases at J; junction bases unmatched: 3. DNA of the CDR3: TGTGCCTGGACTCGCGGGAGCTCCTACAATGAGCAGTTCTTC. It yields the protein CAWTRGSSYNEQFF. The full variable domain, with the rest looked up from reference TRBV30 and TRBJ2-1, is SQTIHQWPATLVQPVGSPLSLECTVEGTSNPNLYWYRQAAGRGLQLLFYSVGIGQISSEVPQNLSASRPQDRQFILSSKKLLLSDSGFYLCAWTRGSSYNEQFFGPGTRLTVL.

The chain employs TRBV28 and TRBJ2-1, with TRBD2 matching over 13 bases. In germline, CDR1 is MDHEN, CDR2 SYDVKM. CDR3 length equals 15 residues. V lost 5 bases, J lost 8 bases, and 6 bases stayed unmatched. CDR3 amino acids: CASSAGTSGKDEQFF. CDR3 sequence (DNA): TGTGCCAGCAGTGCTGGGACTAGCGGGAAGGATGAGCAGTTCTTC. Together with reference TRBV28 and TRBJ2-1, the CDR3 gives the full variable domain: DVKVTQSSRYLVKRTGEKVFLECVQDMDHENMFWYRQDPGLGLRLIYFSYDVKMKEKGDIPEGYSVSREKKERFSLILESASTNQTSMYLCASSAGTSGKDEQFFGPGTRLTVL.

The chain couples TRBV24-1 to TRBJ1-2, with 8 bases that match TRBD1. The CDR3 has 14 amino acids. Germline CDR1 is KGHDR and CDR2 is SFDVKD. V was clipped by 7 bases and J by 5 bases; unmatched bases: 8. DNA for the CDR3: TGTGCCACCAGCGACCGGACAGGGTTGTATGGCTACACCTTC. It yields the protein CATSDRTGLYGYTF.